This T cell receptor (beta chain) appears in the sequencing data of a study of shared clonotypes between healthy human individuals. Broader study findings: Clonotypes not shared had lower generation probabilities than those common to all four donors.

Only Caucasian adults living in Nashville, Tennessee served as donors. Researchers partitioned CD4+ cells into CD45RA+ naive and CD45RA-negative memory subsets. The trim removed 0 bases at V and 2 bases at J, leaving 11 bases unmatched. CDR1 is SGDLS, CDR2 YYNGEE, per germline. CDR3 length: 18 amino acids. Sequencing was performed with immunoSEQ multiplex PCR; in TCRdb, only in-frame clones are kept and a portion is missing. The sample records about a million clones, 60% to 80% being singletons. Remarks on this clone: The target antigen is unknown.

The V gene is TRBV9, the J gene TRBJ2-3, with TRBD2 identical over 8 bases. The receptor was derived from a man between 18 and 35 years old in good health. Some clones in this sample may be carry-over from other donors' samples. The sample comprised memory CD4+ T cells from PBMCs. Noted subset: CD45RA-negative fraction. CDR3 sequence reads: CASSVVPWGLGVTDTQYF. The CDR3 DNA sequence: TGTGCCAGCAGCGTAGTTCCATGGGGACTAGGAGTCACAGATACGCAGTATTTT.